This T cell receptor (beta chain) is from a study of T cell responses to AZD1222 COVID-19 vaccine. This clone appeared once. Repertoires were generated with immunoSEQ multiplex PCR, while TCRdb's copy carries only in-frame clones and drops some. The table includes tens of thousands of clones, more than 60% detected once. CDR3 size: 14 residues. Trimming removed 5 bases at V and 3 bases at J, with 13 bases between. CDR1 is MNHEY, CDR2 SVGAGI, per germline. This sample comprised peripheral blood, obtained 28 days after the second dose of the MenACWY control vaccine. The receptor's source is an adult who received the MenACWY meningococcal vaccine as a control. V gene TRBV6-5 combines with J gene TRBJ1-1, with a tentative D call TRBD1 (5 bases). DNA of the CDR3: TGTGCCAGCAGTCTCTATGGGGGGGACACTGAAGCTTTCTTT. Amino acid sequence: CASSLYGGDTEAFF.